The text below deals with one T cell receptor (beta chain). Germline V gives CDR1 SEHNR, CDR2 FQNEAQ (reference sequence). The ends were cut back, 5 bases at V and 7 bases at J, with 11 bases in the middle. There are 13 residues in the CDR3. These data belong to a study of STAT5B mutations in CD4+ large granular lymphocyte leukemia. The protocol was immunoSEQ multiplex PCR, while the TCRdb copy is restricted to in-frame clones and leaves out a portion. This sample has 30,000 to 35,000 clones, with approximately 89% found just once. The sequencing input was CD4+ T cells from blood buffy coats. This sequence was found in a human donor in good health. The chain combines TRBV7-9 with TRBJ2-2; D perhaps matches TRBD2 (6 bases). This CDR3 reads CASSRREDGELFF. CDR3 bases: TGTGCCAGCAGCCGGAGGGAGGACGGGGAGCTGTTTTTT. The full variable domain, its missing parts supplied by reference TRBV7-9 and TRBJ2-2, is DTGVSQNPRHKITKRGQNVTFRCDPISEHNRLYWYRQTLGQGPEFLTYFQNEAQLEKSRLLSDRFSAERPKGSFSTLEIQRTEQGDSAMYLCASSRREDGELFFGEGSRLTVL.